The rows below give T cell receptor beta chains drawn from one sample of a study of blood T cell repertoires in COVID-19. Clones were sequenced by immunoSEQ multiplex PCR, and TCRdb holds only the in-frame ones, with some missing. The sample includes 81,000 or so clones, about 85% seen only once; the top ten take approximately 12%. Sequences were obtained from peripheral blood. The receptors were gathered from a woman in her 70s with active or convalescent COVID-19. Each CDR3 is given with its conserved first and last residue. The order of the fields is clone size, J gene, V gene, D gene, CDR3 DNA, CDR3 protein. A D gene is named only where the DNA matches it firmly. Clone size appears in some rows only: once, few, many, or a class for an expanded clone.

size: few
J: TRBJ1-5
V: TRBV2
D: .
DNA: TGTGCCAGCAATTGGGAGAGCAATCAGCCCCAGCATTTT
CDR3: CASNWESNQPQHF

size: once
J: TRBJ2-3
V: TRBV7-2
D: TRBD2
DNA: TGTGCCAGCAGCTTAGGTCCCGGGGGGGCTCAGGCAGATACGCAGTATTTT
CDR3: CASSLGPGGAQADTQYF

size: .
J: TRBJ1-2
V: TRBV7-8
D: .
DNA: TGTGCCAGCAGCTTAATTACGAGTAACTATGGCTACACCTTC
CDR3: CASSLITSNYGYTF

size: few
J: TRBJ1-6
V: TRBV21-1
D: .
DNA: TGTGCCAGCAGCGAAGCGCGGGACAGTTTTCGCTCCTATAATTCACCCCTCCACTTT
CDR3: CASSEARDSFRSYNSPLHF

size: .
J: TRBJ2-2
V: TRBV6-4
D: TRBD1
DNA: TGTGCCAGCAGTGACCACGGGACAGGGGGACACACCGGGGAGCTGTTTTTT
CDR3: CASSDHGTGGHTGELFF

size: .
J: TRBJ2-5
V: TRBV3-1/TRBV3-2
D: .
DNA: TGTGCCAGCAGCCAAGGTAGGGGCAGGGAAGAGACCCAGTACTTC
CDR3: CASSQGRGREETQYF

size: .
J: TRBJ2-2
V: TRBV5-6
D: TRBD2
DNA: TGTGCCAGCACTACCGCAGCGGGGGGAGCCGCCACCGGGGAGCTGTTTTTT
CDR3: CASTTAAGGAATGELFF

size: .
J: TRBJ1-2
V: TRBV5-6
D: TRBD1
DNA: TGTGCCAGCAGCCGAAGGGACAGCTATACTAACTATGGCTACACCTTC
CDR3: CASSRRDSYTNYGYTF

size: .
J: TRBJ2-7
V: TRBV7-8
D: .
DNA: TGTGCCAGCAACCCCCAGAGGAGGGGGCGACGCGAGCAGTACTTC
CDR3: CASNPQRRGRREQYF

size: .
J: TRBJ1-4
V: TRBV4-1
D: .
DNA: TGCGCCAGCAGCCGGTACGGGGGGGGCAATGAAAAACTGTTTTTT
CDR3: CASSRYGGGNEKLFF

size: .
J: TRBJ2-1
V: TRBV6-5
D: .
DNA: TGTGCCAGCGGAGGAAGAGGGCTGGTGGATGAGCAGTTCTTC
CDR3: CASGGRGLVDEQFF

size: .
J: TRBJ1-4
V: TRBV5-6
D: .
DNA: TGTGCCAGCAGCTTCGGGCAGGGGTCCGGGGAAAAACTGTTTTTT
CDR3: CASSFGQGSGEKLFF

size: once
J: TRBJ2-1
V: TRBV20-1
D: TRBD2
DNA: TGCAGTGCTAGTCCTAGCGGGGCGAACAATGAGCAGTTCTTC
CDR3: CSASPSGANNEQFF

size: .
J: TRBJ2-4
V: TRBV5-1
D: TRBD1
DNA: TGCGCCAGCAGCTACGGGACAGGGGAATCCAAAAACATTCAGTACTTC
CDR3: CASSYGTGESKNIQYF

size: .
J: TRBJ2-3
V: TRBV7-2
D: .
DNA: TGTGCCAGCAGACTAGTGACCGCAGATACGCAGTATTTT
CDR3: CASRLVTADTQYF

size: .
J: TRBJ1-2
V: TRBV5-4
D: TRBD1
DNA: TGTGCCAGCAGCATGGGACAGGTTAACTATGGCTACACCTTC
CDR3: CASSMGQVNYGYTF

size: .
J: TRBJ2-1
V: TRBV28
D: TRBD2
DNA: TGTGCCACAGCGGGGGGGCCTTTGTCCTACAATGAGCAGTTCTTC
CDR3: CATAGGPLSYNEQFF

size: .
J: TRBJ1-2
V: TRBV5-1
D: .
DNA: TGCGCCAGCAGCTTGTCAGTTAACTATGGCTACACCTTC
CDR3: CASSLSVNYGYTF

size: .
J: TRBJ2-1
V: TRBV5-4
D: TRBD1
DNA: TGTGCCAGCAGCTCATACACAGGGGCTGTTAGTGAGCAGTTCTTC
CDR3: CASSSYTGAVSEQFF

size: .
J: TRBJ1-1
V: TRBV6-5
D: TRBD1
DNA: TGTGCCAGCAGGGACCCGGGACAGGGTAAAGCTTTCTTT
CDR3: CASRDPGQGKAFF

size: .
J: TRBJ1-2
V: TRBV5-8
D: TRBD1
DNA: TGTGCCAGCAGCTTGCCAAGGACAGGGGCGGGCTATGGCTACACCTTC
CDR3: CASSLPRTGAGYGYTF

size: .
J: TRBJ1-5
V: TRBV24-1
D: .
DNA: TGTGCCACCAGTGCAAATAGCAATCAGCCCCAGCATTTT
CDR3: CATSANSNQPQHF

size: .
J: TRBJ1-4
V: TRBV18
D: TRBD1
DNA: TGTGCCAGCTCGCCGGGGCTCGGACAGGAGAATAATGAAAAACTGTTTTTT
CDR3: CASSPGLGQENNEKLFF

size: .
J: TRBJ2-3
V: TRBV3-1/TRBV3-2
D: .
DNA: TGTGCCAGCAGCCCCTATTACGGGGCGGGGCGAGGGGATACGCAGTATTTT
CDR3: CASSPYYGAGRGDTQYF

size: .
J: TRBJ1-1
V: TRBV4-2
D: TRBD1
DNA: TGTGCCAGCAGCCAAGAAGCACAGGGGGCTTCTGAAGCTTTCTTT
CDR3: CASSQEAQGASEAFF

size: once
J: TRBJ1-1
V: TRBV5-8
D: .
DNA: TGTGCCAGCAGCCTAGGGGCCAACAAGAACACTGAAGCTTTCTTT
CDR3: CASSLGANKNTEAFF